This T cell receptor beta chain derives from a study of blood T cell repertoires in COVID-19. Turning to the study itself: Nucleic acid was either cDNA or gDNA, and it came from T cells, B-cell-depleted T cells, or PBMCs.

TCRdb's table, derived via immunoSEQ multiplex PCR, lists solely in-frame clones and lacks some. The sample shows about 210,000 clones, roughly nine tenths of them seen only once. V lost 4 bases to trimming and J lost 5 bases, with 18 bases between them. This CDR3 region has 15 residues. Germline values: CDR1 SGHDT, CDR2 YYEEEE. The chain joins TRBV5-6 to TRBJ2-5; D is undetermined. Sequencing was performed on peripheral blood. This clonotype was obtained from a man younger than 45 with acute or convalescent COVID-19. CDR3 in amino acids: CASSPPLGLGETQYF. CDR3 DNA sequence: TGTGCCAGCAGCCCGCCCCTGGGCCTCGGCGAGACCCAGTACTTC.